The 32 T cell receptor beta chains given below trace back to one sample, sequenced in a study of OX40 agonist ivuxolimab in advanced cancers. TCRdb's table, derived via immunoSEQ multiplex PCR, lists solely in-frame clones and lacks some. In the table there are around 74,000 clones, approximately 89% of which are singletons. Specimen: CD4+ or CD8+ T cells sorted from blood, collected in a trial of the OX40 agonist ivuxolimab. The receptors come from an adult with an advanced solid tumor such as melanoma, head and neck, liver or kidney cancer.

The chain employs TRBV18 and TRBJ1-2; D possibly corresponds to TRBD1 (5 bases). V was cut by 3 bases and J by 3 bases, with 8 bases left in between. The CDR3 totals 13 residues. Germline-derived CDR1 and CDR2 are KGHSH and LQKENI. CDR3 sequence: CASSPGTDYGYTF. As DNA, the CDR3 is TGTGCCAGCTCACCGGGGACGGACTATGGCTACACCTTC.

J is TRBJ2-2 and V is TRBV18, with 8 bases matching TRBD2. The CDR3 consists of 16 residues. Per the germline V gene, CDR1 is KGHSH and CDR2 is LQKENI. V was clipped by 3 bases and J by 0 bases; unmatched bases: 3. This CDR3 reads CASSPPGGPNTGELFF. CDR3 DNA: TGTGCCAGCTCACCGCCGGGAGGGCCGAACACCGGGGAGCTGTTTTTT.

This rearrangement joins TRBV27 to TRBJ2-2, with TRBD2 matching over 10 bases. This CDR3 has 15 amino acids. Germline V gives CDR1 MNHEY, CDR2 SMNVEV (reference sequence). V was clipped by 2 bases and J by 7 bases; unmatched bases: 4. The DNA for the CDR3 is TGTGCCAGCAGTTTAGCTAGCGGGAGTATCGGGGAGCTGTTTTTT. It translates to CASSLASGSIGELFF.

V is TRBV30 and J is TRBJ2-2; D is perhaps TRBD1 (5 bases). Between the trimmed V and J ends, which lost 4 bases and 6 bases, there was a span of 15 bases. This CDR3 contains 14 residues. Germline assignment: CDR1 GTSNPN and CDR2 SVGIG (reference sequence). The CDR3 here is CAWTRWGPPGELFF. CDR3 nucleotides: TGTGCCTGGACCAGATGGGGCCCGCCCGGGGAGCTGTTTTTT.

This chain connects TRBV7-9 to TRBJ1-1, with D possibly TRBD1 on 6 matching bases. The CDR3 runs to 13 residues. The V and J ends lost 2 bases and 10 bases respectively, with 14 bases between them. CDR1 SEHNR and CDR2 FQNEAQ come from the germline V gene (reference sequence). CDR3 protein: CASSLFQEGGAFF. The CDR3 bases are TGTGCCAGCAGCTTATTCCAGGAGGGGGGAGCTTTCTTT.

The rearrangement uses TRBV6-4 and TRBJ2-2; 7 positions match TRBD1. Per germline, CDR1 MRHNA and CDR2 SNTAGT. This CDR3 comprises 14 residues. J was trimmed by 1 base and V by 8 bases; bases with no gene match: 4. CDR3 region: CASRTGWNTGELFF. The CDR3 nucleotides read TGTGCCAGCCGGACAGGCTGGAACACCGGGGAGCTGTTTTTT.

This clone was seen only once. V usage is TRBV30 and J usage is TRBJ2-7, with 7 bases fitting TRBD2. Germline CDR1 reads GTSNPN; CDR2 reads SVGIG (reference sequence). The CDR3 has 11 amino acids. V shed 7 bases, J shed 4 bases, and the junction held 4 bases outside the gene matches. CDR3 nucleotide sequence: TGTGCCTCTGGGCGGGGGTACGAGCAGTACTTC. It codes for CASGRGYEQYF.

The V gene is TRBV25-1, the J gene TRBJ1-1; D is unresolved. The CDR3 loop spans 13 amino acids. V lost 6 bases to trimming and J lost 8 bases, with 16 bases between them. CDR1 MGHDK and CDR2 SYGVNS come from the germline V gene. CDR3 DNA sequence: TGTGCCAGCAGCCCCGGCCCGAAGAGGGAAGCTTTCTTT. Translating it yields CASSPGPKREAFF.

This chain uses TRBV19 with TRBJ2-1; a possible D gene is TRBD1 (6 bases). Germline V CDR1 and CDR2: LNHDA, SQIVND (reference sequence). The length of the CDR3 is 13 residues. The V gene lost 8 bases and the J gene lost 7 bases, with 15 bases spanning the gap. CDR3 protein: CASGQLAANEQFF. CDR3 coding DNA: TGTGCCAGTGGACAGCTGGCGGCAAATGAGCAGTTCTTC.

This clone was detected only once. J is TRBJ2-7 and V is TRBV6-5; D is unclear. Between the trimmed V and J ends, which lost 7 bases and 7 bases, there was a span of 14 bases. Germline V gene data show CDR1 as MNHEY and CDR2 as SVGAGI. This CDR3 has 12 amino acids. The CDR3 DNA is TGTGCCAGCACATCCCCGTCGAGGGAGCAGTACTTC. As protein: CASTSPSREQYF.

This sequence joins TRBV9 and TRBJ1-1, with TRBD1 matching over 7 bases. V shed 6 bases and J 2 bases; nucleotides not matched to a gene: 7. Germline V lookup: CDR1 SGDLS, CDR2 YYNGEE. The CDR3 has 14 residues. The CDR3 DNA reads as TGTGCCAGCACCCGCACAGGGGACAACACTGAAGCTTTCTTT. Its protein product is CASTRTGDNTEAFF. The whole variable domain, remainder taken from reference TRBV9 and TRBJ1-1, is DSGVTQTPKHLITATGQRVTLRCSPRSGDLSVYWYQQSLDQGLQFLIQYYNGEERAKGNILERFSAQQFPDLHSELNLSSLELGDSALYFCASTRTGDNTEAFFGQGTRLTVV.

A remark on this clone: The junction does not match germline at one end; this may be a read error. V gene TRBV9 combines with J gene TRBJ2-7, with D maybe TRBD2 (5 bases). Germline values: CDR1 SGDLS, CDR2 YYNGEE. The CDR3 is 15 amino acids. The CDR3 loop is CASSPVGAFSHEQYF. The CDR3 coding sequence is TGTGCCAGCAGCCCGGTGGGAGCGTTCTCCCACGAGCAGTACTTC.

The J gene is TRBJ2-4, the V gene TRBV5-1; D unresolved. CDR1 is SGHRS and CDR2 is YFSETQ in the germline V gene. The CDR3 is made up of 12 amino acids. V gave up 0 bases and J gave up 3 bases, with 1 base separating them. CDR3 in amino acids: CASSLDKNIQYF. CDR3 DNA sequence: TGCGCCAGCAGCTTGGACAAAAACATTCAGTACTTC.

The rearrangement joins TRBV5-5 to TRBJ1-1, with no clear D. The length of the CDR3 is 15 residues. V was shortened by 4 bases and J by 1 base, with 14 bases between the two germline ends. In germline, CDR1 is SGHKS, CDR2 YYEKEE (reference sequence). DNA for the CDR3: TGTGCCAGCAGCACCGACGGACGTTGGAACACTGAAGCTTTCTTT. Amino acid sequence: CASSTDGRWNTEAFF.

The rearrangement links TRBV11-2 to TRBJ1-2, with a weak D call TRBD1 (5 bases). The CDR3 covers 15 residues. Trimming removed 4 bases from V and 1 base from J, with 13 bases in between. The germline CDR1 and CDR2 sequences are SGHAT and FQNNGV. The CDR3 DNA reads as TGTGCCAGCAGCTCCGTGAGGGACGATAACTATGGCTACACCTTC. Translation gives CASSSVRDDNYGYTF.

Concerning this clone: One end of the junction fails to match germline, which may point to a read error. V and J are TRBV5-1 and TRBJ1-1; 7 bases align to TRBD1. Germline V CDR1 and CDR2: SGHRS, YFSETQ. The CDR3 covers 14 residues. The CDR3 DNA follows: TGCGCCAGCAGCTTTAAGACAGGGAACCCTGAAGCTTTCTTT. This encodes CASSFKTGNPEAFF.

The J gene is TRBJ2-3, the V gene TRBV25-1; 9 bases align to TRBD2. CDR3 length: 15 amino acids. Germline V gene sequence: CDR1 MGHDK, CDR2 SYGVNS. The ends lost 2 bases at V and 4 bases at J; junction bases unmatched: 4. The CDR3 coding sequence is TGTGCCAGCAGTGAAGCGGGGGGGTTAGCAGATACGCAGTATTTT. Amino acid sequence: CASSEAGGLADTQYF.

The gene calls are TRBV28 and TRBJ2-4; D may be TRBD2 (7 bases). CDR1 is MDHEN and CDR2 is SYDVKM in the germline V gene. The CDR3 has 16 amino acids. The V end lost 6 bases, the J end lost 3 bases, and 18 bases lay between the germline ends. CDR3 nucleotides: TGTGCCAGCAGGGGGAGGGGGACAATTTTCAAAAACATTCAGTACTTC. Translating gives CASRGRGTIFKNIQYF.

Notes on this clone: A read error may produce the germline difference seen at one junction end. V and J are TRBV14 and TRBJ2-5, with TRBD2 matching 10 bases. CDR1 is SGHDN, CDR2 FVKESK, per germline. CDR3 length equals 14 residues. The CDR3 sequence is CASSSRTSGAILHF. The CDR3 DNA sequence: TGTGCCAGCAGCTCCCGGACTAGCGGCGCAATATTGCACTTC.

The gene calls are TRBV28 and TRBJ2-5; possibly TRBD1 for D (6 bases). The germline V gene has CDR1 MDHEN and CDR2 SYDVKM. The CDR3 sequence is 14 residues long. V lost 7 bases and J 7 bases, leaving 19 bases between the germline ends. This chain's CDR3 is CASTLQGFDGTQYF. The CDR3 DNA sequence: TGTGCCAGCACCTTACAGGGCTTCGATGGGACCCAGTACTTC.

The J gene is TRBJ2-1, the V gene TRBV19; tentatively, D is TRBD2 (7 bases). Germline V gives CDR1 LNHDA, CDR2 SQIVND (reference sequence). Trimming took off 5 bases at V and 11 bases at J, with 13 bases between the two ends. This CDR3 is 12 amino acids long. CDR3 DNA sequence: TGTGCCAGTAGTGCCAGGGGAGGGAAGCAGTTCTTC. As protein: CASSARGGKQFF.

The rearrangement links TRBV6-5 to TRBJ2-3; 9 bases map to TRBD2. CDR3 size: 15 residues. V lost 2 bases and J lost 8; bases outside the gene matches: 8. Germline lookup yields CDR1 MNHEY and CDR2 SVGAGI. The CDR3 reads CASSYIPTSGGTQYF. The CDR3 DNA follows: TGTGCCAGCAGTTACATCCCGACTAGCGGTGGTACGCAGTATTTT.

The genes are TRBV10-3 and TRBJ1-1; 8 nucleotides line up with TRBD1. The CDR3 covers 13 residues. The ends lost 9 bases at V and 1 base at J; junction bases unmatched: 4. Germline V gene lookup returns CDR1 ENHRY and CDR2 SYGVKD. DNA for the CDR3: TGTGCCATGGGACAGGCCGCGAACACTGAAGCTTTCTTT. Protein sequence: CAMGQAANTEAFF.

This rearrangement joins TRBV19 to TRBJ1-2, with D tentatively TRBD1 (6 bases). Trimming removed 2 bases at V and 3 bases at J, with 16 bases between. The length of the CDR3 is 16 residues. Germline-derived CDR1 and CDR2 are LNHDA and SQIVND (reference sequence). The CDR3 sequence: CASSITHAGADYGYTF. Written as DNA, the CDR3 is TGTGCCAGTAGTATAACCCACGCAGGGGCCGACTATGGCTACACCTTC. Based on the CDR3 plus reference TRBV19 and TRBJ1-2, the full variable domain is DGGITQSPKYLFRKEGQNVTLSCEQNLNHDAMYWYRQDPGQGLRLIYYSQIVNDFQKGDIAEGYSVSREKKESFPLTVTSAQKNPTAFYLCASSITHAGADYGYTFGSGTRLTVV.

The chain links TRBV5-4 to TRBJ1-6; 10 bases agree with TRBD1. The CDR3 has 16 amino acids. Per germline, CDR1 SGHNT and CDR2 YYREEE (reference sequence). V shed 4 bases and J 9 bases; nucleotides not matched to a gene: 10. CDR3 in amino acids: CASSGRDRGLASPLHF. The CDR3 DNA is TGTGCCAGCAGCGGAAGGGACAGGGGATTAGCTTCACCCCTCCACTTT.

This clone was detected only a few times. The rearrangement links TRBV2 to TRBJ1-5; D unresolved. Germline V gene lookup returns CDR1 SNHLY and CDR2 FYNNEI. The germline V and J ends were trimmed by 5 bases and 3 bases, with 8 bases remaining between them. This CDR3 region has 13 residues. The CDR3: CASSRESNQPQHF. The CDR3 nucleotides read TGTGCCAGCAGTAGGGAGTCCAATCAGCCCCAGCATTTT.

This clone has just a few counts. CDR3 bases: TGCGCCAGCAGCTTGGGACTAGCGGGGGGGCAGAATGAGCAGTTCTTC. Its protein product is CASSLGLAGGQNEQFF. The chain couples TRBV5-1 to TRBJ2-1; TRBD2 aligns across 14 bases. V was pared by 0 bases and J by 7 bases, with 3 bases of the junction left unmatched. The CDR3 is 16 amino acids. Germline CDR1 SGHRS, CDR2 YFSETQ.

The chain employs TRBV6-6 and TRBJ1-5; TRBD1 might be the D (5 bases). CDR3 size: 14 residues. Trimming shortened V by 5 bases and J by 4 bases, and 12 bases separated the two germline ends. Germline V gene data show CDR1 as MNHNY and CDR2 as SVGAGI (reference sequence). CDR3 bases: TGTGCCAGCAGTGGGGGATTGCTTAATCAGCCCCAGCATTTT. Translated, it gives CASSGGLLNQPQHF.

The chain carries TRBV6-5 and TRBJ1-2; D is uncertain. Germline CDR1 is MNHEY and CDR2 is SVGAGI. This CDR3 is built from 13 residues. V was shortened by 2 bases and J by 10 bases, with 14 bases between the two germline ends. The CDR3 DNA is TGTGCCAGCAGTTACGGGCCGGCTAGACCCTACACCTTC. Translating gives CASSYGPARPYTF.

This clone was recorded a few times. This chain joins TRBV2 and TRBJ2-3, with D possibly being TRBD1 or TRBD2 (5 bases each). This CDR3 contains 14 residues. The V end lost 10 bases, the J end lost 4 bases, and 18 bases lay between the germline ends. From germline, CDR1 is SNHLY and CDR2 FYNNEI. The chain's CDR3 is CATSRVRASDTQYF. CDR3 bases: TGTGCCACCAGCAGGGTGCGGGCCTCAGATACGCAGTATTTT.

The J gene is TRBJ2-5, the V gene TRBV30; D not resolved. Trimming left V 6 bases short and J 2 bases short, with 7 bases between. The CDR3 extends over 11 amino acids. Germline V gene lookup returns CDR1 GTSNPN and CDR2 SVGIG (reference sequence). CDR3: CACVNQETQYF. DNA of the CDR3: TGTGCCTGCGTGAATCAAGAGACCCAGTACTTC.

The J gene is TRBJ2-7, the V gene TRBV6-1; D might be TRBD2 (6 bases). V lost 2 bases, J lost 2 bases, and 25 bases lay in between. The CDR3 is made up of 19 amino acids. Per germline, CDR1 MNHNS and CDR2 SASEGT. The CDR3 here is CASSELPGDFGGWTYEQYF. The CDR3 region has the DNA TGTGCCAGCAGTGAACTGCCCGGGGACTTCGGGGGTTGGACCTACGAGCAGTACTTC.